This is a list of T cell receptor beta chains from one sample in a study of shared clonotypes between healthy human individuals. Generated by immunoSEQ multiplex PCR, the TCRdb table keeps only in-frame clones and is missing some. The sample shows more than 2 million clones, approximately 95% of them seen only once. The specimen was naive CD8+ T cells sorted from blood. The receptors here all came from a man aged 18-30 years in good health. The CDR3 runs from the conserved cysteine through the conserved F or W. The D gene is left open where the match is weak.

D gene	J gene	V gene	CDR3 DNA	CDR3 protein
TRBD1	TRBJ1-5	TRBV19	TGTGCCAGTAGTCCCGACAGGGAGGGCAATCAGCCCCAGCATTTT	CASSPDREGNQPQHF
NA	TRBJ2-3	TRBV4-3	TGCGCCAGCAGCCAAGATTTGTGGTTAAGCACAGATACGCAGTATTTT	CASSQDLWLSTDTQYF
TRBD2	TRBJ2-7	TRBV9	TGTGCCAGCAGCGCGAGCGGGAGACTCGACGAGCAGTACTTC	CASSASGRLDEQYF
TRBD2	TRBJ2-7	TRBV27	TGTGCCAGCAGTTCGGCAGCGGGACGTTCCTACGAGCAGTACTTC	CASSSAAGRSYEQYF
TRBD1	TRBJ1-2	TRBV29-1	TGCAGCGCCGCGGGGACAGGAAACTATGGCTACACCTTC	CSAAGTGNYGYTF
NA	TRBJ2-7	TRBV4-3	TGCGCCAGCAGCCCCTCTGTCGGGGGAGCGTACGAGCAGTACTTC	CASSPSVGGAYEQYF
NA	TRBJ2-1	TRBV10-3	TGTGCCATCAGTGAGTCTCAGGGGTCCTACAATGAGCAGTTCTTC	CAISESQGSYNEQFF
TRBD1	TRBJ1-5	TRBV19	TGTGCCAGTGGACAGGGGGCGAGTGGCAATCAGCCCCAGCATTTT	CASGQGASGNQPQHF
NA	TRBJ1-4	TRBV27	TGTGCCAGCAGTTCGCTTAATGAAAAACTGTTTTTT	CASSSLNEKLFF
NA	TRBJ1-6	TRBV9	TGTGCCAGCAGCCCCAGCGGGCAGTTAGCATATAATTCACCCCTCCACTTT	CASSPSGQLAYNSPLHF
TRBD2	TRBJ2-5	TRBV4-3	TGCGCCAGCAGCCAAGGTCGCGGGAGTGCCGAGACCCAGTACTTC	CASSQGRGSAETQYF
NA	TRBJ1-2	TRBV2	TGTGCCAGCAGTGCATTGGGGAACTATGGCTACACCTTC	CASSALGNYGYTF
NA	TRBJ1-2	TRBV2	TGTGCCAGCAGTGAAGAAGATAGGGCCACCCAGGCCTATGGCTACACCTTC	CASSEEDRATQAYGYTF